This paragraph reports one T cell receptor (beta chain). The antigen is unknown. This sample was taken from a study of T cell responses to AZD1222 COVID-19 vaccine. Broader study findings: Rises in breadth and depth of Spike-specific TCRs came after two AZD1222 doses. Donors were chiefly white British, with a greater number of females, and clonal diversity was perhaps underestimated. Seropositive status at baseline applied to only six AZD1222 recipients.

TCRdb keeps only in-frame clones here, not all; method: immunoSEQ multiplex PCR. The profile shows 140,000 to 150,000 clones, around 84% of them singletons. This CDR3 region has 15 residues. Trimming cost V 0 bases and J 5 bases; bases outside gene matches: 5. Germline V lookup: CDR1 ENHRY, CDR2 SYGVKD. This clonotype was sampled from an adult who received the AZD1222 COVID-19 vaccine. Sequenced material: peripheral blood, taken 28 days after the second AZD1222 dose. The chain is built from TRBV10-3 and TRBJ2-7; 9 bases map to TRBD1. The CDR3 spells CAISESGQGGNEQYF. The CDR3 nucleotides read TGTGCCATCAGTGAGTCGGGACAGGGAGGAAACGAGCAGTACTTC.